The next 5 T cell receptor beta chains were all read from a single sample in a study of blood T cells in healthy people across ages. Using a J-beta primer mix together with a sample-barcoded 5' primer, a second PCR was run for roughly 6 to 11 cycles. Via MiXCR, TCRdb re-called the 5' RACE reads, giving one row per CDR3 protein. The sample records approximately 600,000 distinct CDR3 sequences, approximately 50% being singletons. The sample comprised blood. The receptors were sampled from a man in his fifties or sixties in good health.

This clonotype was observed a single time. The junction differs from germline at one of its ends, possibly a read error. The V and J genes are TRBV7-9 and TRBJ2-1; unclear D gene. CDR3 size: 11 residues. Germline CDR1 and CDR2: SEHNR and FQNEAQ (reference sequence). CDR3 loop: CASSPLNGQFF. The CDR3 nucleotides read TGTGCCAGCAGCCCCCTAAATGGGCAGTTCTTC.

The chain recombines TRBV6-6 with TRBJ2-3; 9 bases fit TRBD2. The V segment lost 8 bases and the J segment 4 bases; nucleotides outside the gene matches: 7. Germline V lookup: CDR1 MNHNY, CDR2 SVGAGI (reference sequence). The CDR3 totals 14 residues. CDR3 loop: CASSRERGADTQYF. The CDR3 DNA sequence: TGTGCCAGCTCACGGGAGCGGGGGGCAGATACGCAGTATTTT.

V and J are TRBV29-1 and TRBJ2-5, with D possibly called TRBD1 or TRBD2 (6 bases each). With 4 bases removed from V and 5 bases from J, the gap between germline ends came to 14 bases. There are 13 residues in the CDR3. Germline V gives CDR1 SQVTM, CDR2 ANQGSEA. The CDR3 protein is CSVAEGGAETQYF. CDR3 DNA sequence: TGCAGCGTTGCAGAGGGGGGCGCGGAGACCCAGTACTTC.

This clonotype was picked up a small number of times. The CDR3 loop reads CSVGGGKETQYF. DNA of the CDR3: TGCAGCGTTGGAGGGGGAAAGGAGACCCAGTACTTC. The chain recombines TRBV29-1 with TRBJ2-5, with a tentative D call TRBD1 (6 bases). Germline V gene sequence: CDR1 SQVTM, CDR2 ANQGSEA. Trimming cost V 4 bases and J 5 bases, with 11 bases left between them. This CDR3 has 12 amino acids.

J is TRBJ1-2 and V is TRBV28; D unresolved. The V gene's germline CDR1 is MDHEN and CDR2 SYDVKM. V dropped 3 bases and J dropped 8 bases, with 10 bases sitting between them. This CDR3 is 12 amino acids long. The CDR3 sequence: CASSFQIGGYTF. CDR3 DNA sequence: TGTGCCAGCAGTTTCCAGATCGGGGGCTACACCTTC.